The clone carrying this T cell receptor beta chain was detected only once. The CDR3 contains 15 residues. V was pared by 4 bases and J by 3 bases, with 14 bases between. Germline CDR1 reads SGHRS; CDR2 reads YFSETQ. Some clones are missing from TCRdb's copy, which holds only in-frame ones; the method was immunoSEQ multiplex PCR. The table lists 200,000 or so clones, 65% to 85% of them singletons, with less than 9.5% in the top ten. This sample is drawn from a study of blood T cell repertoires in COVID-19. Study overall: From T cells, B-cell-depleted T cells, or PBMCs came the material, which was cDNA or gDNA.

J is TRBJ2-1 and V is TRBV5-1; D may be TRBD1 (5 bases). The sequencing sample was made of PBMCs or T cells enriched from blood (not recorded which). The sequence was obtained from a man aged 40-49 years who had recovered from COVID-19. The CDR3 region is CASSLQGWDYNEQFF. As DNA, the CDR3 is TGCGCCAGCAGCCTTCAGGGTTGGGACTACAATGAGCAGTTCTTC. The full variable domain, completed using reference TRBV5-1 and TRBJ2-1, is KAGVTQTPRYLIKTRGQQVTLSCSPISGHRSVSWYQQTPGQGLQFLFEYFSETQRNKGNFPGRFSGRQFSNSRSEMNVSTLELGDSALYLCASSLQGWDYNEQFFGPGTRLTVL.